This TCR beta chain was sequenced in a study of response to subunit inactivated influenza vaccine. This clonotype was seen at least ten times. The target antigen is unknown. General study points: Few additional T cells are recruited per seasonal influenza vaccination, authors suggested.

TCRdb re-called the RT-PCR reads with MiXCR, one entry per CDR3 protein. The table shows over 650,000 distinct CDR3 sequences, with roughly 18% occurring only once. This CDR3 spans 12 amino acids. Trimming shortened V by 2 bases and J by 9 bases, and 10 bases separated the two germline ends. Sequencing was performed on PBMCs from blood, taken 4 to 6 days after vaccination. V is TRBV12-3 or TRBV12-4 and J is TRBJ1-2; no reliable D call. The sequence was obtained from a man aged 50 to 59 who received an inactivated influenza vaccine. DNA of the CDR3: TGTGCCAGCAGTTTACCCGCGGGGAGCTACACCTTC. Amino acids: CASSLPAGSYTF.